Following are 5 T cell receptor beta chains from one sample sequenced in a study of OX40 agonist ivuxolimab in advanced cancers. Preparation of the library involved the immunoSEQ multiplex PCR assay. TCRdb obtained this table from immuneACCESS and retained in-frame rearrangements with V and J assigned. These tables miss some clones; where compared with another copy, unresolved V genes account for less than half of the shortfall, and the remainder is unexplained. This sample has 91,000 or so clones in its table, and roughly 94% of those were observed once. Clones ranked in the top ten supply around 0.18% of the sample. The starting material was CD4+ or CD8+ T cells sorted from blood, obtained in a trial of the OX40 agonist ivuxolimab. The source is an adult with an advanced solid tumor such as melanoma, head and neck, liver or kidney cancer.

This chain links TRBV5-5 with TRBJ2-2, with D unclear. The CDR3 is made up of 16 amino acids. Trimming left V 2 bases short and J 0 bases short, with 11 bases between. The V gene's germline CDR1 is SGHKS and CDR2 YYEKEE (reference sequence). The CDR3 bases are TGTGCCAGCAGCTTCCAGGCTATCGCGAACACCGGGGAGCTGTTTTTT. Translated: CASSFQAIANTGELFF.

CDR3 nucleotides: TGTGCCAGCAGCCAGAGGCCGTCTACGTTCGCGGGAGGGGGGTACGAGCAGTACTTC. It is translated as CASSQRPSTFAGGGYEQYF. V and J are TRBV7-2 and TRBJ2-7; 9 nucleotides align to TRBD2. CDR3 size: 19 residues. Germline V gene data show CDR1 as SGHTA and CDR2 as FQGNSA. The V gene end was trimmed by 5 bases and the J gene end by 4 bases; junction bases not matched to a gene: 21. The full variable domain, with the rest looked up from reference TRBV7-2 and TRBJ2-7, is GAGVSQSPSNKVTEKGKDVELRCDPISGHTALYWYRQSLGQGLEFLIYFQGNSAPDKSGLPSDRFSAERTGGSVSTLTIQRTQQEDSAVYLCASSQRPSTFAGGGYEQYFGPGTRLTVT.

About this clone itself: This same CDR3 is encoded by further DNA sequences in the sample. The chain joins TRBV18 to TRBJ1-5, with D unclear. Per germline, CDR1 KGHSH and CDR2 LQKENI. The V end was cut by 2 bases, the J end by 4 bases, with 9 bases between. The CDR3 is 14 residues long. CDR3 sequence reads: CASSPSKGNQPQHF. The DNA of the CDR3 is TGTGCCAGCTCACCATCAAAGGGTAATCAGCCCCAGCATTTT.

The chain couples TRBV5-1 to TRBJ2-7; TRBD2 is a possible D gene (5 bases). The germline V and J ends were trimmed by 0 bases and 7 bases, with 14 bases remaining between them. The CDR3 has 14 amino acids. Germline V lookup: CDR1 SGHRS, CDR2 YFSETQ. The DNA of the CDR3 is TGCGCCAGCAGCTTGGGGAGGACCGAACCAGAGCAGTACTTC. Translation gives CASSLGRTEPEQYF.

The J gene is TRBJ1-5, the V gene TRBV6-6; D gene unclear. The V end lost 2 bases, the J end lost 8 bases, and 10 bases lay between the germline ends. CDR3 length: 13 residues. The germline V gene has CDR1 MNHNY and CDR2 SVGAGI (reference sequence). The CDR3 coding sequence is TGTGCCAGCAGTTACAATGGTGAAAAGCCCCAGCATTTT. Translating it yields CASSYNGEKPQHF.